This is a list of T cell receptor beta chains from one sample in a study of blood T cell repertoires in COVID-19. Generated by immunoSEQ multiplex PCR, the TCRdb table keeps only in-frame clones and is missing some. The sample carries fewer than 300,000 clones, roughly nine tenths recorded once. Specimen: peripheral blood. The receptor source for this set is a woman younger than 45 with COVID-19, enrolled during active disease. Both conserved end residues are part of each CDR3. A D gene is named only where the DNA matches it firmly. Rows give clone size only sometimes, using once, few, many, or a class for an expanded clone.

d_gene | abundance | j_gene | v_gene | CDR3nt | CDR3aa
TRBD1 | - | TRBJ1-5 | TRBV19 | TGTGCCAGTAGTCGCCCCCCGGGACAGAGAAATCAGCCCCAGCATTTT | CASSRPPGQRNQPQHF
TRBD1 | - | TRBJ1-4 | TRBV19 | TGTGCCAGTAGTATACGGGACAGGGATGAAAAACTGTTTTTT | CASSIRDRDEKLFF
- | - | TRBJ1-3 | TRBV2 | TGTGCCAGCAGAACTGACTCTGGAAACACCATATATTTT | CASRTDSGNTIYF
TRBD1 | - | TRBJ1-2 | TRBV6-4 | TGTGCCAGCAGCGACTCGACAGGGGCCTATGGCTACACCTTC | CASSDSTGAYGYTF
TRBD1 | - | TRBJ1-2 | TRBV28 | TGTGCCAGCAGTTCCGAGACAGGGAGTAACTATGGCTACACCTTC | CASSSETGSNYGYTF
- | - | TRBJ2-7 | TRBV3-1/TRBV3-2 | TGTGCCAGCAGCCAAGGCCCCACAGGGTCCTACGAGCAGTACTTC | CASSQGPTGSYEQYF
- | - | TRBJ1-2 | TRBV28 | TGTGCCAGCAGTTTTAAGCGAATTAACTATGGCTACACCTTC | CASSFKRINYGYTF
- | - | TRBJ2-7 | TRBV11-2 | TGTGCCAGCAGCTTAGACAGGGCGAACGAGCAGTACTTC | CASSLDRANEQYF
- | once | TRBJ1-2 | TRBV5-4 | TGTGCCAGCAGCTTGGGGACGGCACTAGGGCGGGGCTACACCTTC | CASSLGTALGRGYTF
- | - | TRBJ1-5 | TRBV19 | TGTGCCAGTGGCTGGCCAACCCAGCATTTT | CASGWPTQHF
TRBD1 | - | TRBJ1-3 | TRBV19 | TGTGCCAGTAGTACCCGGGACAGGGGCTCTGGAAACACCATATATTTT | CASSTRDRGSGNTIYF
TRBD1 | - | TRBJ1-3 | TRBV15 | TGTGCCACCAGCAGTGGGACAGGGGGCTTTCGAAACACCATATATTTT | CATSSGTGGFRNTIYF
- | - | TRBJ2-4 | TRBV7-2 | TGTGCCAGCAGCTTAGGAGGGGCCAAAAACATTCAGTACTTC | CASSLGGAKNIQYF
- | - | TRBJ2-1 | TRBV21-1 | TGTGCCAGGGAACTAGCAAGCAATGAGCAGTTCTTC | CARELASNEQFF
- | - | TRBJ1-1 | TRBV29-1 | TGCAGCGCCGGTAAGGGGGAAAACACTGAAGCTTTCTTT | CSAGKGENTEAFF
TRBD1 | once | TRBJ1-1 | TRBV25-1 | TGTGCCAGCAGTCAGACAGGGGTCAACTTCGAAGCTTTCTTT | CASSQTGVNFEAFF
- | - | TRBJ1-2 | TRBV29-1 | TGCAGCGTTGGCGGGGGAAGAAACTATGGCTACACCTTC | CSVGGGRNYGYTF
- | - | TRBJ2-7 | TRBV3-1/TRBV3-2 | TGTGCCAGCAGCCACGGCGGGGCACCCTACGAGCAGTACTTC | CASSHGGAPYEQYF
- | - | TRBJ1-5 | TRBV15 | TGTGCCACCGCCCTCGGGGGTTATAGCAATCAGCCCCAGCATTTT | CATALGGYSNQPQHF
- | - | TRBJ2-2 | TRBV19 | TGTGCCAGTAGTATCCAAACCGGGGAGCTGTTTTTT | CASSIQTGELFF
TRBD2 | - | TRBJ2-2 | TRBV27 | TGTGCCAGCAGTTCATTACTAGCGGGATCCACCGGGGAGCTGTTTTTT | CASSSLLAGSTGELFF
TRBD1 | - | TRBJ1-2 | TRBV10-3 | TGTGCCATCAGTGAAACAGGGGGGGAAGGCTACACCTTC | CAISETGGEGYTF
TRBD2 | - | TRBJ2-1 | TRBV2 | TGTGCCAGCAGTGAAAGGACTAGTTACAATGAGCAGTTCTTC | CASSERTSYNEQFF
TRBD2 | - | TRBJ2-7 | TRBV9 | TGTGCCAGCAGCCACCCGGGGCTAGCGGGAGTTGACGAGCAGTACTTC | CASSHPGLAGVDEQYF
- | - | TRBJ2-5 | TRBV30 | TGTGCCTGGAGTGTGGACAGCCAAGAGACCCAGTACTTC | CAWSVDSQETQYF
TRBD2 | - | TRBJ2-1 | TRBV6-2/TRBV6-3 | TGTGCCAGCAGTTACCCCGTAACGGGAGGAAGGTACAATGAGCAGTTCTTC | CASSYPVTGGRYNEQFF
TRBD2 | few | TRBJ2-1 | TRBV7-9 | TGTGCCAGCAGCTTTGGCGGGGGGCGGTACAATGAGCAGTTCTTC | CASSFGGGRYNEQFF
- | - | TRBJ2-1 | TRBV6-1 | TGTGCCAGCAGTGAATCGGTAATAGAAACGAATGAGCAGTTCTTC | CASSESVIETNEQFF
TRBD1 | once | TRBJ1-5 | TRBV6-5 | TGTGCCAGCAGTACGGACCTCGACAGGGACCAGCCCCAGCATTTT | CASSTDLDRDQPQHF
- | once | TRBJ2-5 | TRBV19 | TGTGCCAGTAGTAACCGGGAAGAGACCCAGTACTTC | CASSNREETQYF
TRBD2 | - | TRBJ2-1 | TRBV10-3 | TGTGCCATCAGTGATTTAGCGGGAGCAGGCAATGAGCAGTTCTTC | CAISDLAGAGNEQFF
- | - | TRBJ2-5 | TRBV7-9 | TGTGCCAGCAGCCATTCTAGAGGCCAAGAGACCCAGTACTTC | CASSHSRGQETQYF
- | - | TRBJ1-4 | TRBV5-4 | TGTGCCAGCAGTTACGCGGGTGGACTTAATGAAAAACTGTTTTTT | CASSYAGGLNEKLFF
- | - | TRBJ2-3 | TRBV14 | TGTGCCAGCAGCCCCTTCCCCGGGGGTACGCAGTATTTT | CASSPFPGGTQYF
TRBD1 | - | TRBJ2-5 | TRBV6-5 | TGTGCCAGCAGTACTACAGGGGTAGTGGAGACCCAGTACTTC | CASSTTGVVETQYF
- | few | TRBJ1-1 | TRBV5-1 | TGCGCCAGCAGCCCGGGGGACGCCTTGAACACTGAAGCTTTCTTT | CASSPGDALNTEAFF
TRBD1 | - | TRBJ2-7 | TRBV11-3 | TGTGCCGGCTGGACAGGAGAGTCCTACGAGCAGTACTTC | CAGWTGESYEQYF
- | - | TRBJ1-2 | TRBV28 | TGTGCCACAACAGGGTCCTATGGCTACACCTTC | CATTGSYGYTF
TRBD1 | - | TRBJ1-1 | TRBV10-2 | TGCGCCAGCACCCAGGGGGCGCGAACTGAAGCTTTCTTT | CASTQGARTEAFF
TRBD1 | - | TRBJ1-4 | TRBV30 | TGTGCCTGGCAGGGACAGCTTAATGAAAAACTGTTTTTT | CAWQGQLNEKLFF
TRBD2 | - | TRBJ2-2 | TRBV27 | TGTGCCAGCAGCCAGGGACTAGCGGCCGGTGGCACCGGGGAGCTGTTTTTT | CASSQGLAAGGTGELFF
TRBD1 | few | TRBJ1-1 | TRBV6-5 | TGTGCCAGCCGAACCCCCGGGACAGGCGAAGCTTTCTTT | CASRTPGTGEAFF
TRBD2 | - | TRBJ2-3 | TRBV6-5 | TGTGCCATAACTAGCGGGCCGACTAGCACAGATACGCAGTATTTT | CAITSGPTSTDTQYF
TRBD1 | - | TRBJ1-1 | TRBV5-1 | TGCGCCAGCAGCCGACAGGGGGGGCCTGAAGCTTTCTTT | CASSRQGGPEAFF
- | few | TRBJ1-1 | TRBV5-1 | TGCGCCAGCAGCTTGACAGGGAACACTGAAGCTTTCTTT | CASSLTGNTEAFF
TRBD1 | - | TRBJ1-2 | TRBV28 | TGTGCCAGCAGTTCGCCGACAGGGGGATCCTATGGCTACACCTTC | CASSSPTGGSYGYTF
- | - | TRBJ1-2 | TRBV29-1 | TGCAGCGTTGAAGATCCAAGGACAGTTGGCTATGGCTACACCTTC | CSVEDPRTVGYGYTF
- | - | TRBJ2-7 | TRBV19 | TGTGCCAGTAGTGACAGCTACTCCTACGAGCAGTACTTC | CASSDSYSYEQYF
- | - | TRBJ2-3 | TRBV6-4 | TGTGCCAGCAGTGCGCGTGGGCCGACAGATACGCAGTATTTT | CASSARGPTDTQYF
- | - | TRBJ1-3 | TRBV19 | TGTGCCAGTAGTACCCAGATCTCTGGAAACACCATATATTTT | CASSTQISGNTIYF
- | - | TRBJ1-1 | TRBV13 | TGTGCCAGCAGTAGACAGGTAAACACTGAAGCTTTCTTT | CASSRQVNTEAFF
TRBD1 | - | TRBJ2-7 | TRBV19 | TGTGCCAGTAGGAAGGACGGGACAGGCGGCTACGAGCAGTACTTC | CASRKDGTGGYEQYF